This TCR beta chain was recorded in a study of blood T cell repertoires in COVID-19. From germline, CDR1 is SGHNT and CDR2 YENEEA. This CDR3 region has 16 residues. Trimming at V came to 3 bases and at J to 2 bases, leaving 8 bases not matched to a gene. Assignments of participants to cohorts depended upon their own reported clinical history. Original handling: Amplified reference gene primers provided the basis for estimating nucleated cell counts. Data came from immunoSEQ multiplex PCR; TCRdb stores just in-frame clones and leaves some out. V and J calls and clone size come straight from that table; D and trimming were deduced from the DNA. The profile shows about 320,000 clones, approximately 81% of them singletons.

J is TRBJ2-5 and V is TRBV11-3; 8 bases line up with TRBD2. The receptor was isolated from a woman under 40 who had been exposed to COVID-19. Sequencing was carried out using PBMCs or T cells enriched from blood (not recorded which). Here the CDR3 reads CASSFSSGGRQETQYF. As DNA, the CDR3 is TGTGCCAGCAGCTTCTCAAGCGGGGGAAGACAAGAGACCCAGTACTTC.